Presented here are 18 T cell receptor beta chains from one specimen sequenced in a study of cytomegalovirus exposure and HLA in healthy donors (dated by TCRdb to about 2017). Libraries were made using the immunoSEQ multiplex PCR assay. The multiplex PCR relied on a mix of 60 forward primers for TCR Vbeta segments and 13 reverse primers for TCR Jbeta segments. TCRdb obtained this table from immuneACCESS and retained in-frame rearrangements with V and J assigned. These tables miss some clones; where compared with another copy, unresolved V genes account for less than half of the shortfall, and the remainder is unexplained. This sample gives roughly 120,000 clones in total; around two thirds of them show up just once. The top ten constitute 9.5% of the sample. Material: PBMCs. These receptors came from a woman between 40 and 50 years old in good health and CMV-seropositive.

The chain recombines TRBV27 with TRBJ2-7, with a weak D call TRBD1 (6 bases). Germline CDR1 MNHEY, CDR2 SMNVEV (reference sequence). Between the trimmed V and J ends, which lost 3 bases and 2 bases, there was a span of 14 bases. The CDR3 is made up of 15 amino acids. In nucleotides, the CDR3 is TGTGCCAGCAGTTTTTCTGTGACAGGACCCTACGAGCAGTACTTC. This translates into CASSFSVTGPYEQYF.

V is TRBV6-6 and J is TRBJ1-1, with D tentatively TRBD1 (6 bases). V was clipped by 2 bases and J by 5 bases, with 15 bases between them. The germline V gene encodes CDR1 MNHNY and CDR2 SVGAGI (reference sequence). The CDR3 has 15 residues. CDR3 sequence (DNA): TGTGCCAGCAGTTACGAGGGGGTGGTGGAGACTGAAGCTTTCTTT. Its protein is CASSYEGVVETEAFF.

This sequence joins TRBV30 and TRBJ1-2; the D is unclear. The CDR3 length is 13 residues. Germline V CDR1 and CDR2: GTSNPN, SVGIG (reference sequence). Trimming removed 0 bases from V and 3 bases from J, with 8 bases in between. The CDR3 DNA reads as TGTGCCTGGAGTGTCGGTGTGGACTATGGCTACACCTTC. Its translation is CAWSVGVDYGYTF.

This chain uses TRBV6-5 with TRBJ2-5; TRBD2 matches 7 bases. CDR1 is MNHEY, CDR2 SVGAGI, per germline. The CDR3 length is 15 residues. The trim removed 7 bases at V and 4 bases at J, leaving 12 bases unmatched. As DNA, the CDR3 is TGTGCCAGCACCCCCGCGGGAGAGCCAGGAGAGACCCAGTACTTC. Its translation is CASTPAGEPGETQYF.

Only one count was recorded for this clone. J is TRBJ2-7 and V is TRBV18, with TRBD2 matching over 12 bases. The germline gives CDR1 KGHSH, CDR2 LQKENI. The CDR3 contains 18 residues. J was trimmed by 5 bases and V by 4 bases; bases with no gene match: 15. In nucleotides, the CDR3 is TGTGCCAGCTCACGAACTCGGACTAGCGGGGATGTGTTCCACGAGCAGTACTTC. The encoded protein is CASSRTRTSGDVFHEQYF.

CDR3 loop: CSVELGASYEQYF. In DNA form, the CDR3 reads TGCAGCGTTGAACTTGGAGCGTCCTACGAGCAGTACTTC. The chain has TRBV29-1 and TRBJ2-7; no definite D call. Germline V gene lookup returns CDR1 SQVTM and CDR2 ANQGSEA. This CDR3 spans 13 amino acids. The V and J ends lost 2 bases and 1 base respectively, with 9 bases between them.

V and J are TRBV6-6 and TRBJ2-1; 12 bases agree with TRBD2. The J segment lost 4 bases and the V segment lost 4 bases, leaving 2 bases of the junction unmatched. Germline CDR1 and CDR2: MNHNY and SVGAGI (reference sequence). CDR3 length: 15 residues. As DNA, the CDR3 is TGTGCCAGCAGTTCCGGGACTAGCGGGTACAATGAGCAGTTCTTC. Translated, it gives CASSSGTSGYNEQFF.

The CDR3 coding sequence is TGTGCCAGCAGCCAACTTAGGACAGTGGGAAACACCATATATTTT. Its protein is CASSQLRTVGNTIYF. The J gene is TRBJ1-3, the V gene TRBV6-5; weak D call: TRBD1 (6 bases). The CDR3 sequence is 15 residues long. Germline CDR1 reads MNHEY; CDR2 reads SVGAGI. The V and J ends lost 6 bases and 4 bases respectively, with 16 bases between them.

This clone has only a few counts. V gene TRBV5-4 combines with J gene TRBJ2-3; 8 bases match TRBD1. CDR1 is SGHNT and CDR2 is YYREEE in the germline V gene (reference sequence). Trimming at V came to 3 bases and at J to 2 bases, leaving 5 bases not matched to a gene. The CDR3 loop spans 15 amino acids. Here the CDR3 reads CASSSRTGNTDTQYF. The CDR3 DNA sequence: TGTGCCAGCAGCTCGAGGACAGGGAACACAGATACGCAGTATTTT. The full variable domain, its missing parts supplied by reference TRBV5-4 and TRBJ2-3, is ETGVTQSPTHLIKTRGQQVTLRCSSQSGHNTVSWYQQALGQGPQFIFQYYREEENGRGNFPPRFSGLQFPNYSSELNVNALELDDSALYLCASSSRTGNTDTQYFGPGTRLTVL.

V gene TRBV6-5 combines with J gene TRBJ2-3; 10 bases fit TRBD1. Germline-derived CDR1 and CDR2 are MNHEY and SVGAGI. V dropped 6 bases and J dropped 12; count of bases not matched to a gene: 9. This CDR3 has 13 amino acids. This CDR3 reads CASRTGQGVIQYF. The DNA of the CDR3 is TGTGCCAGCAGGACCGGACAGGGGGTCATCCAGTATTTT.

The CDR3 sequence: CASSFSRDINLAKNIQYF. The CDR3 DNA reads TGTGCCAGCAGTTTCTCTCGGGACATAAACTTAGCCAAAAACATTCAGTACTTC. The rearrangement uses TRBV28 and TRBJ2-4; tentative D call: TRBD1 (6 bases). Per the germline V gene, CDR1 is MDHEN and CDR2 is SYDVKM. This CDR3 is built from 18 residues. V was clipped by 3 bases and J by 0 bases, with 18 bases between them.

This clone was recorded only once. The chain combines TRBV18 with TRBJ2-2, with 10 bases that match TRBD2. From germline, CDR1 is KGHSH and CDR2 LQKENI. V lost 3 bases and J lost 3; bases outside the gene matches: 13. The CDR3 spans 19 residues. The CDR3: CASSPPGLAKIPDTGELFF. The CDR3 nucleotides read TGTGCCAGCTCACCTCCGGGACTAGCGAAAATCCCGGACACCGGGGAGCTGTTTTTT.

This clone has a single count. The J gene is TRBJ2-7, the V gene TRBV15, with 13 nucleotides matching TRBD2. V shed 3 bases and J 5 bases; nucleotides not matched to a gene: 10. Germline V lookup: CDR1 LNHNV, CDR2 YYDKDF (reference sequence). This CDR3 comprises 17 residues. As DNA, the CDR3 is TGTGCCACCAGCAGCCTAGGACTAGCGGGAGTACCCCACGAGCAGTACTTC. This translates into CATSSLGLAGVPHEQYF.

The chain couples TRBV27 to TRBJ1-4, with a weak D call TRBD1 (6 bases). The CDR3 has 17 amino acids. The ends were cut back, 2 bases at V and 3 bases at J, with 16 bases in the middle. The germline V gene has CDR1 MNHEY and CDR2 SMNVEV (reference sequence). CDR3 in amino acids: CASSLRLAGQPNEKLFF. Written as DNA, the CDR3 is TGTGCCAGCAGTTTAAGACTAGCGGGACAACCTAATGAAAAACTGTTTTTT.

Remarks on this clone: This same CDR3 is encoded by further DNA sequences in the sample. The J gene is TRBJ1-4, the V gene TRBV6-5; D possibly corresponds to TRBD1 (5 bases). V was cut by 2 bases and J by 7 bases, with 14 bases left in between. Germline V gives CDR1 MNHEY, CDR2 SVGAGI. This CDR3 comprises 15 residues. The CDR3 coding sequence is TGTGCCAGCAGTTACGACGGGACTCTAAGTGAAAAACTGTTTTTT. Residues: CASSYDGTLSEKLFF.

This clone was counted only a few times. This chain uses TRBV27 with TRBJ2-7, with TRBD2 matching 10 bases. Germline assignment: CDR1 MNHEY and CDR2 SMNVEV (reference sequence). The CDR3 spans 14 residues. V lost 7 bases to trimming and J lost 4 bases; unmatched junction nucleotides: 7. CDR3 amino acids: CASKRTSGVYEQYF. In nucleotides, the CDR3 is TGTGCCAGCAAACGAACTAGCGGGGTATACGAGCAGTACTTC.

The rearrangement joins TRBV29-1 to TRBJ2-3, with 7 positions matching TRBD2. The CDR3 contains 14 residues. Germline-derived CDR1 and CDR2 are SQVTM and ANQGSEA. The junction had 7 bases not matched to a gene; V was cut back by 5 bases and J by 2 bases. The CDR3 region is CSVSSGGSTDTQYF. Written as DNA, the CDR3 is TGCAGCGTTTCCTCCGGGGGGTCCACAGATACGCAGTATTTT.

The chain carries TRBV27 and TRBJ2-3, with a weak D call TRBD1 (5 bases). The CDR3 runs to 16 residues. V lost 3 bases and J 2 bases, leaving 15 bases between the germline ends. Germline V gene sequence: CDR1 MNHEY, CDR2 SMNVEV (reference sequence). The CDR3 protein is CASSLFRVTPTDTQYF. CDR3 in DNA: TGTGCCAGCAGTTTGTTCAGGGTTACACCCACAGATACGCAGTATTTT.